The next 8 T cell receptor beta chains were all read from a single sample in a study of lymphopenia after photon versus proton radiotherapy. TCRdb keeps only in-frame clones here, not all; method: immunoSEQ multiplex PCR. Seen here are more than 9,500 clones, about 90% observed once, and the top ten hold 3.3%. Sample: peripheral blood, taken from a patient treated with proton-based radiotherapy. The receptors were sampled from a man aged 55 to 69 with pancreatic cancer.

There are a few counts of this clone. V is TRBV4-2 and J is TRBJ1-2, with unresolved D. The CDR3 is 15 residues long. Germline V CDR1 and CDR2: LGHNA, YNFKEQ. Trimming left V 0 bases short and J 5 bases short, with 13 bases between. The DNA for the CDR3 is TGTGCCAGCAGCCAAGATTGGAACAGCGATTATGGCTACACCTTC. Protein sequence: CASSQDWNSDYGYTF.

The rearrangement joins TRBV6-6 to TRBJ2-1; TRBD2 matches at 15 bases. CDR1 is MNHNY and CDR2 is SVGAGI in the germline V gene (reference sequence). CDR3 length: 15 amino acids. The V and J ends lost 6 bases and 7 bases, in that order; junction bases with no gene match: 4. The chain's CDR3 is CASSTGTSGRNEQFF. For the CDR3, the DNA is TGTGCCAGCAGCACCGGGACTAGCGGGAGGAATGAGCAGTTCTTC.

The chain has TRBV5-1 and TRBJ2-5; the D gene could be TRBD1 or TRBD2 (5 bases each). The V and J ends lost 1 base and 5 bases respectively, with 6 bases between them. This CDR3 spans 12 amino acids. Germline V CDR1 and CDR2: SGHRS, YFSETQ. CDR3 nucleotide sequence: TGCGCCAGCAGCTTGTGGGGGGAGACCCAGTACTTC. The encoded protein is CASSLWGETQYF.

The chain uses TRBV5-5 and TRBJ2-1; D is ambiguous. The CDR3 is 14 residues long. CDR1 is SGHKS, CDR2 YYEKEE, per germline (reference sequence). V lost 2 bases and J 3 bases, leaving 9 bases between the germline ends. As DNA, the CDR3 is TGTGCCAGCAGCTTAGACGGTTACTACAATGAGCAGTTCTTC. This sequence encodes CASSLDGYYNEQFF.

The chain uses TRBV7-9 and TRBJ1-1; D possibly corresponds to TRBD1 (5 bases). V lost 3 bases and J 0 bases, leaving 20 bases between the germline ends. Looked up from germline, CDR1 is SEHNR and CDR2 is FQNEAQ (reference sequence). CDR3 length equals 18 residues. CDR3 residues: CASSFYITQGSLNTEAFF. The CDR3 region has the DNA TGTGCCAGCAGCTTTTACATCACTCAGGGATCCTTGAACACTGAAGCTTTCTTT.

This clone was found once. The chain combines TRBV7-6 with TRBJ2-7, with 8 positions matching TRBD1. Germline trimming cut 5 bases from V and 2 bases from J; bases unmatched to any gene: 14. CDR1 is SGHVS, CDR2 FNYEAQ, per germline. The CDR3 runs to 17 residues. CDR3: CASSPRHAGGPTYEQYF. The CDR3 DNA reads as TGTGCCAGCAGCCCCCGCCACGCAGGGGGCCCAACCTACGAGCAGTACTTC.

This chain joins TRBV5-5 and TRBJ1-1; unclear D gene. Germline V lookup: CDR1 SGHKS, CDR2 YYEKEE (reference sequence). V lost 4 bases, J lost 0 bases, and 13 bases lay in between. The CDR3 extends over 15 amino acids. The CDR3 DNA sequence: TGTGCCAGCAGCGTCACGACTTATATGAACACTGAAGCTTTCTTT. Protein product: CASSVTTYMNTEAFF.

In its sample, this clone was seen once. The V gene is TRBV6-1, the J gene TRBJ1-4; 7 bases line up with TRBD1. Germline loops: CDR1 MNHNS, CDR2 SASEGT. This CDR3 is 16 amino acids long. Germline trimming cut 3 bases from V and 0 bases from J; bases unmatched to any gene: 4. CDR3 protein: CASSEYRGSTNEKLFF. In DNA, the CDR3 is TGTGCCAGCAGTGAGTACAGGGGATCAACTAATGAAAAACTGTTTTTT.